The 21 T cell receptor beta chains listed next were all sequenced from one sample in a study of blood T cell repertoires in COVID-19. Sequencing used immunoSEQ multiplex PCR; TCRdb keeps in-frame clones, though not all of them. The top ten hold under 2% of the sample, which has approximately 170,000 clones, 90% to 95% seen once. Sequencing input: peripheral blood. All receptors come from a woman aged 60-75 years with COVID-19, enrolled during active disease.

The DNA of the CDR3 is TGCGCCAGCAGCCGCGGACATTATAGCAATCAGCCCCAGCATTTT. Its translation: CASSRGHYSNQPQHF. The chain recombines TRBV4-1 with TRBJ1-5, with D tentatively TRBD1 (5 bases). Trimming took 4 bases from V and 0 from J, leaving 10 bases between them. Per germline, CDR1 MGHRA and CDR2 YSYEKL. This CDR3 is 15 amino acids long.

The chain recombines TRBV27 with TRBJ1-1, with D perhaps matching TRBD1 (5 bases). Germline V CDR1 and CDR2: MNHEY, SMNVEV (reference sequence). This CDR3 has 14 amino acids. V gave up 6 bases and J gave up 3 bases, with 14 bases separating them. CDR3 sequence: CASRTDNVYTEAFF. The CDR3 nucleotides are TGTGCCAGCAGGACAGATAATGTTTACACTGAAGCTTTCTTT.

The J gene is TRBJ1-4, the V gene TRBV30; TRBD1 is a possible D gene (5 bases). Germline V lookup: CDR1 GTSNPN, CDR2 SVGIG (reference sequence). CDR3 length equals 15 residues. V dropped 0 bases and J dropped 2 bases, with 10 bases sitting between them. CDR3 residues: CAWSVLWGTNEKLFF. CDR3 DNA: TGTGCCTGGAGTGTACTATGGGGCACTAATGAAAAACTGTTTTTT.

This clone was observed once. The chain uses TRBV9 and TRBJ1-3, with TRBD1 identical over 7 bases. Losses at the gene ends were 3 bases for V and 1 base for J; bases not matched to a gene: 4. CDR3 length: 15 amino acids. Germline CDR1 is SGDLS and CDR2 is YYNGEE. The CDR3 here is CASSDDRVSGNTIYF. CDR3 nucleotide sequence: TGTGCCAGCAGCGACGACAGGGTATCTGGAAACACCATATATTTT.

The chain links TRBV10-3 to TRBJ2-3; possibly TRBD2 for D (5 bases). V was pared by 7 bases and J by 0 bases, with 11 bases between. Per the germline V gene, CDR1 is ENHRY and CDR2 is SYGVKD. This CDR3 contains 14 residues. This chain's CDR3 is CAITPGSSTDTQYF. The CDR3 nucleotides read TGTGCCATCACACCGGGATCTAGCACAGATACGCAGTATTTT.

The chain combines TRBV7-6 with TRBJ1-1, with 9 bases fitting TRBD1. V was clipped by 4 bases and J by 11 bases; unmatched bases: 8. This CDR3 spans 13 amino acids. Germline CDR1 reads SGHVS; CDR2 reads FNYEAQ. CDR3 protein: CASSSFRDRAAFF. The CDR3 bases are TGTGCCAGCAGCTCGTTCCGGGACAGGGCGGCTTTCTTT.

This chain's CDR3 is CASSQWTGFTLSGNTIYF. CDR3 in DNA: TGCGCCAGCAGCCAGTGGACAGGGTTCACTCTCTCTGGAAACACCATATATTTT. V usage is TRBV4-3 and J usage is TRBJ1-3; 8 bases align to TRBD1. CDR1 and CDR2 (germline): LGHNA, YSLEER. V lost 3 bases, J lost 0 bases, and 10 bases stayed unmatched. This CDR3 has 18 amino acids.

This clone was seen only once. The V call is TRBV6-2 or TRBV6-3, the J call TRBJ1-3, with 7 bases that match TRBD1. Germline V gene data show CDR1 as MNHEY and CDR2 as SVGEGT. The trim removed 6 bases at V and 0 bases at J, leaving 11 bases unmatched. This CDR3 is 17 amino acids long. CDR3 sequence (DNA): TGTGCCAGCAGCCTACCGGGACAGAGTGCCTCTGGAAACACCATATATTTT. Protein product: CASSLPGQSASGNTIYF.

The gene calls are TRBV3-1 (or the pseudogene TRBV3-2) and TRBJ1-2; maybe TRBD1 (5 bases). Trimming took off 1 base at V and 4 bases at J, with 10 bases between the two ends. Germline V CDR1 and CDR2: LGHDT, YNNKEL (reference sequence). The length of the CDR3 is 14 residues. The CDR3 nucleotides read TGTGCCAGCAGCCAAGTTGGACATTTCTATGGCTACACCTTC. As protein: CASSQVGHFYGYTF.

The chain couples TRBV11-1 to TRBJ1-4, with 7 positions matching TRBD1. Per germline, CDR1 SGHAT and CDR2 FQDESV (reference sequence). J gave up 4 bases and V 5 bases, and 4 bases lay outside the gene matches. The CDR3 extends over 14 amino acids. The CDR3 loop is CASSRGQLNEKLFF. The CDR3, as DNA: TGTGCCAGCAGCCGGGGACAGCTTAATGAAAAACTGTTTTTT. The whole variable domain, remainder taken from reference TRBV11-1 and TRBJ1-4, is EAEVAQSPRYKITEKSQAVAFWCDPISGHATLYWYRQILGQGPELLVQFQDESVVDDSQLPKDRFSAERLKGVDSTLKIQPAELGDSAMYLCASSRGQLNEKLFFGSGTQLSVL.

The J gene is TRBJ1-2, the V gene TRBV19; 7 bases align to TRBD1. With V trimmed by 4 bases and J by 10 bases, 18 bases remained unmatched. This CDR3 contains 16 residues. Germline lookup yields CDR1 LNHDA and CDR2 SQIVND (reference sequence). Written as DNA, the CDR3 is TGTGCCAGTAGTAGCCGGGACAGCTATGTTAGAGATGACTACACCTTC. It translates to CASSSRDSYVRDDYTF.

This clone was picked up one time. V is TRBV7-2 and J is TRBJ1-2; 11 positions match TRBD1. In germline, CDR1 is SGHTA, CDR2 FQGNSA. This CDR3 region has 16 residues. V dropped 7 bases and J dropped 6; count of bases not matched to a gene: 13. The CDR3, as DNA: TGTGCCAGCACCTTCGGACAGGGGGCTGGTGTTCATGGCTACACCTTC. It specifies CASTFGQGAGVHGYTF. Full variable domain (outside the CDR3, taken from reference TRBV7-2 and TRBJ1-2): GAGVSQSPSNKVTEKGKDVELRCDPISGHTALYWYRQSLGQGLEFLIYFQGNSAPDKSGLPSDRFSAERTGGSVSTLTIQRTQQEDSAVYLCASTFGQGAGVHGYTFGSGTRLTVV.

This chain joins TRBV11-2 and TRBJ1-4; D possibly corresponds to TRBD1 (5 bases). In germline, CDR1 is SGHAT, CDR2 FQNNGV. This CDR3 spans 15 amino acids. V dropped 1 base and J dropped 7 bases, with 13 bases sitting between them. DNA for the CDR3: TGTGCCAGCAGCTTAGGATCAGGGTTTGGTGAAAAACTGTTTTTT. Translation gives CASSLGSGFGEKLFF.

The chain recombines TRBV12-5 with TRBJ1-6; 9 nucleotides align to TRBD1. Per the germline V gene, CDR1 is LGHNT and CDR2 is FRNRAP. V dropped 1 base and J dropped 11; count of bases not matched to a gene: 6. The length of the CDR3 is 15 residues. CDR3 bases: TGTGCTAGTGGTTTGGGACAGGGGGGTCGGACACCCCTCCACTTT. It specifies CASGLGQGGRTPLHF. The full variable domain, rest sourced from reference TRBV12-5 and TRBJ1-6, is DARVTQTPRHKVTEMGQEVTMRCQPILGHNTVFWYRQTMMQGLELLAYFRNRAPLDDSGMPKDRFSAEMPDATLATLKIQPSEPRDSAVYFCASGLGQGGRTPLHFGNGTRLTVT.

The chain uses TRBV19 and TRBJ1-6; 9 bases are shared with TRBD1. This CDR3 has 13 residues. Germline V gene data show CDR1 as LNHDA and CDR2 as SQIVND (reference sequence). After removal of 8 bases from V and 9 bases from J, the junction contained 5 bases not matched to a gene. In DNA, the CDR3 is TGTGCCAGTGACAGGGGGAATACTTCACCCCTCCACTTT. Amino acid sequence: CASDRGNTSPLHF. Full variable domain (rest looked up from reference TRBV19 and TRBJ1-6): DGGITQSPKYLFRKEGQNVTLSCEQNLNHDAMYWYRQDPGQGLRLIYYSQIVNDFQKGDIAEGYSVSREKKESFPLTVTSAQKNPTAFYLCASDRGNTSPLHFGNGTRLTVT.

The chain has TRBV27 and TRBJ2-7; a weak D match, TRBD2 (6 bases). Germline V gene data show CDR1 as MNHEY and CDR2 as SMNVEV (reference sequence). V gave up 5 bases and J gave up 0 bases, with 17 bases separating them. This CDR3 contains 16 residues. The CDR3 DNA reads TGTGCCAGCAGTCCCCAGAGGTTGGGGGGCTCCTACGAGCAGTACTTC. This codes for CASSPQRLGGSYEQYF.

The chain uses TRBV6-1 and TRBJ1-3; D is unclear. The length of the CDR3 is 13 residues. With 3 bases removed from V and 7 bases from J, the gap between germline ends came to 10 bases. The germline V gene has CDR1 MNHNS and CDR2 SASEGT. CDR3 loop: CASSERVSNTIYF. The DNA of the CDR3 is TGTGCCAGCAGTGAGCGGGTATCCAACACCATATATTTT.

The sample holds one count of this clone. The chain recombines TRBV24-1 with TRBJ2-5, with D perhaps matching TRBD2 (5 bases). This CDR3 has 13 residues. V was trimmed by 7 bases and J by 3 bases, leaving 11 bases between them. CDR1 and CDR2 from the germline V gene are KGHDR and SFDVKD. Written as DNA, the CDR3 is TGTGCCACCAGCCGTCGGGGAGAAGAGACCCAGTACTTC. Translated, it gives CATSRRGEETQYF.

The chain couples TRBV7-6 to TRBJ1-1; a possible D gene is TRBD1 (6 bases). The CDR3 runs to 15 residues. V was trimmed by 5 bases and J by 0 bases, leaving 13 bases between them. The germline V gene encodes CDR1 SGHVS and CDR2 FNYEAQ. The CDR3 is CASSREDRMNTEAFF. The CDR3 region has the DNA TGTGCCAGCAGCCGAGAGGACAGAATGAACACTGAAGCTTTCTTT.

The chain's CDR3 is CASSGTLVGARTEAFF. The DNA of the CDR3 is TGTGCCAGCAGTGGGACGCTCGTGGGGGCAAGGACTGAAGCTTTCTTT. The chain carries TRBV2 and TRBJ1-1, with a weak D call TRBD1 (6 bases). CDR3 length: 16 residues. With 4 bases removed from V and 5 bases from J, the gap between germline ends came to 20 bases. Germline V CDR1 and CDR2: SNHLY, FYNNEI. Looking up the rest from reference TRBV2 and TRBJ1-1 gives the full variable domain: EPEVTQTPSHQVTQMGQEVILRCVPISNHLYFYWYRQILGQKVEFLVSFYNNEISEKSEIFDDQFSVERPDGSNFTLKIRSTKLEDSAMYFCASSGTLVGARTEAFFGQGTRLTVV.

This CDR3 reads CASSVGGAGEQYF. In DNA form, the CDR3 reads TGTGCCAGCAGCGTAGGAGGAGCGGGTGAGCAGTACTTC. This chain connects TRBV9 to TRBJ2-7, with a weak D call TRBD2 (6 bases). There are 13 residues in the CDR3. Germline V gene data show CDR1 as SGDLS and CDR2 as YYNGEE. V shed 0 bases and J shed 7 bases, with 11 bases lying between them.